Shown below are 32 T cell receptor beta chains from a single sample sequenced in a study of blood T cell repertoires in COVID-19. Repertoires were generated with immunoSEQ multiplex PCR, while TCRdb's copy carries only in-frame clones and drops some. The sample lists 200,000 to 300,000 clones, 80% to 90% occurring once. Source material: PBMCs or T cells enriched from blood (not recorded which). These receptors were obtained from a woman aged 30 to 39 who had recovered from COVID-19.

The CDR3 loop is CASGPSGSYEQYF. The CDR3 nucleotides read TGTGCCTCCGGACCTAGCGGGAGTTACGAGCAGTACTTC. The gene calls are TRBV10-3 and TRBJ2-7; 10 bases are a match to TRBD2. V shed 11 bases and J 4 bases; nucleotides not matched to a gene: 8. CDR3 length equals 13 residues. Germline CDR1 is ENHRY and CDR2 is SYGVKD.

CDR3 nucleotides: TGTGCCAGCAGCTTACCCGACAGCTACGAGCAGTACTTC. Translated, it gives CASSLPDSYEQYF. This chain joins TRBV5-6 and TRBJ2-7; D is possibly TRBD1 (5 bases). This CDR3 contains 13 residues. Germline V lookup: CDR1 SGHDT, CDR2 YYEEEE. Trimming shortened V by 2 bases and J by 3 bases, and 9 bases separated the two germline ends.

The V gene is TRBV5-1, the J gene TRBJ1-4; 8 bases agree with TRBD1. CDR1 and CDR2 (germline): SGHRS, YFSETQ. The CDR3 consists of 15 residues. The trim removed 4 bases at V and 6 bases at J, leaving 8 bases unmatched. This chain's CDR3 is CASSTGQGSYEKLFF. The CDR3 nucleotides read TGCGCCAGCAGCACCGGACAGGGCAGCTATGAAAAACTGTTTTTT.

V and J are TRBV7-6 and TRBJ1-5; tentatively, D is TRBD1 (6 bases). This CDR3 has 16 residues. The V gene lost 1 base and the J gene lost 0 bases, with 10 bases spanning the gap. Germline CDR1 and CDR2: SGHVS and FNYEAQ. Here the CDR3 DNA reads TGTGCCAGCAGCTTAGAACAGGGCGGTAGCAATCAGCCCCAGCATTTT. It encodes CASSLEQGGSNQPQHF.

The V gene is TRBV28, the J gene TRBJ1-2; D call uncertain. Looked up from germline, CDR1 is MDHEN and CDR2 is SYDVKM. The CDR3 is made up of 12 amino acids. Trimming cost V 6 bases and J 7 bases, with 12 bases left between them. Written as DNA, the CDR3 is TGTGCCAGCAGGGGGAGTTGGGGTGGCTACACCTTC. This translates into CASRGSWGGYTF.

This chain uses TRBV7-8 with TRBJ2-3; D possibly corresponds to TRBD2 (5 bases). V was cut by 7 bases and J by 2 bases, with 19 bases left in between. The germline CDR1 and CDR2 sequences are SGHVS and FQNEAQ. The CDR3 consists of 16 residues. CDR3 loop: CASTLNSPGYTDTQYF. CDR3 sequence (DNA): TGTGCCAGCACGCTTAATAGTCCGGGATACACAGATACGCAGTATTTT.

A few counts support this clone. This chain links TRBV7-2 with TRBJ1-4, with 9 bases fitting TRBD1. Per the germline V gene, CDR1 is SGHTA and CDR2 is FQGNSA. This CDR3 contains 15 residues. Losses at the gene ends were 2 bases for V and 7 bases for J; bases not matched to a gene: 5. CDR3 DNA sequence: TGTGCCAGCAGCTTACGATACAGGGGGCCTGAAAAACTGTTTTTT. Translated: CASSLRYRGPEKLFF.

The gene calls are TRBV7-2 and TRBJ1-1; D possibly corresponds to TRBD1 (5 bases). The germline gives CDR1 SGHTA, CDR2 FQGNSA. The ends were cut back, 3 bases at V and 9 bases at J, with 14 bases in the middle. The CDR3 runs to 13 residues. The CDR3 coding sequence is TGTGCCAGCAGCTTTGCGTGGGGCCGCCAAGCTTTCTTT. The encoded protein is CASSFAWGRQAFF.

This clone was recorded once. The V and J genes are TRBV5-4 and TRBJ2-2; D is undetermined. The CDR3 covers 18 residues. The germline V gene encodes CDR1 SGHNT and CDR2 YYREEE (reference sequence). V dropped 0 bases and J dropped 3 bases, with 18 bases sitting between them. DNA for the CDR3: TGTGCCAGCAGCTTGGGCCCCCCAACCTCCGCGGACACCGGGGAGCTGTTTTTT. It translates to CASSLGPPTSADTGELFF.

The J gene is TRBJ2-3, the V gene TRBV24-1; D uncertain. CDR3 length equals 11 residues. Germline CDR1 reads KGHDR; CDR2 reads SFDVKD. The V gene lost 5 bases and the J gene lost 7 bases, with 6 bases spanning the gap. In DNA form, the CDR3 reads TGTGCCACCAGTGTTGTCAATACGCAGTATTTT. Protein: CATSVVNTQYF.

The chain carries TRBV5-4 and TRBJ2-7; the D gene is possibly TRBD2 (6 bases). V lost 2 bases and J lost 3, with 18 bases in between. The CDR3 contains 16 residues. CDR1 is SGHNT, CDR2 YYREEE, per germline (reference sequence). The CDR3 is CASSLTWGGMGYEQYF. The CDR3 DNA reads TGTGCCAGCAGCTTAACCTGGGGCGGGATGGGCTACGAGCAGTACTTC. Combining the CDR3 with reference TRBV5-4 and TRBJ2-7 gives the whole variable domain ETGVTQSPTHLIKTRGQQVTLRCSSQSGHNTVSWYQQALGQGPQFIFQYYREEENGRGNFPPRFSGLQFPNYSSELNVNALELDDSALYLCASSLTWGGMGYEQYFGPGTRLTVT.

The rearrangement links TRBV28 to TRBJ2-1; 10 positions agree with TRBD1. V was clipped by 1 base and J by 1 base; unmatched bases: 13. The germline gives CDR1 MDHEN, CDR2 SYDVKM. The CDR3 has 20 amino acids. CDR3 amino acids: CASSLLGDRGVKLSYNEQFF. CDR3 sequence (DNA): TGTGCCAGCAGTTTATTAGGGGACAGGGGAGTCAAATTATCCTACAATGAGCAGTTCTTC.

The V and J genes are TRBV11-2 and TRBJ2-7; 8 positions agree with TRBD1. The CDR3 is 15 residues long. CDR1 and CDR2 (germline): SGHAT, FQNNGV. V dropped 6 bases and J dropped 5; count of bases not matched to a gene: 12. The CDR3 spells CASSSSRGRFDEQYF. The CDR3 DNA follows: TGTGCCAGCAGTTCAAGCAGGGGGCGGTTCGACGAGCAGTACTTC. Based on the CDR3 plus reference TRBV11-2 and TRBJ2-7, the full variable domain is EAGVAQSPRYKIIEKRQSVAFWCNPISGHATLYWYQQILGQGPKLLIQFQNNGVVDDSQLPKDRFSAERLKGVDSTLKIQPAKLEDSAVYLCASSSSRGRFDEQYFGPGTRLTVT.

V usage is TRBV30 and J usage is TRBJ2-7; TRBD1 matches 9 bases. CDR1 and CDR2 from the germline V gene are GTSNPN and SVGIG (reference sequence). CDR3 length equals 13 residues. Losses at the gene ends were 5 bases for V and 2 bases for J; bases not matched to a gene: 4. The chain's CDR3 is CAWGDRAAYEQYF. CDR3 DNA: TGTGCCTGGGGGGACAGGGCAGCCTACGAGCAGTACTTC.

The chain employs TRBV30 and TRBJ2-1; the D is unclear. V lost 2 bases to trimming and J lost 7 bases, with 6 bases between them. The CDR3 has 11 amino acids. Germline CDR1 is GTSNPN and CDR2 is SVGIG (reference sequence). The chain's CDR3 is CAWSSVNEQFF. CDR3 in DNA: TGTGCCTGGAGTTCGGTAAATGAGCAGTTCTTC.

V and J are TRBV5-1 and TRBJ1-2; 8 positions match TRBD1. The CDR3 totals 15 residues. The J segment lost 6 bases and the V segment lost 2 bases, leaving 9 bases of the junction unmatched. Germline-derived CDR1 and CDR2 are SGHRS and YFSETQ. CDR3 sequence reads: CASSLAGGDGHGYTF. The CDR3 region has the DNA TGCGCCAGCAGCTTAGCAGGGGGCGATGGTCATGGCTACACCTTC.

The CDR3 region has the DNA TGTGCCACCAGCAGAGGGGCTACCCACTACAATGAGCAGTTCTTC. This sequence encodes CATSRGATHYNEQFF. The chain employs TRBV15 and TRBJ2-1; D gene ambiguous. Trimming took 1 base from V and 3 from J, leaving 10 bases between them. The CDR3 contains 15 residues. Per germline, CDR1 LNHNV and CDR2 YYDKDF (reference sequence).

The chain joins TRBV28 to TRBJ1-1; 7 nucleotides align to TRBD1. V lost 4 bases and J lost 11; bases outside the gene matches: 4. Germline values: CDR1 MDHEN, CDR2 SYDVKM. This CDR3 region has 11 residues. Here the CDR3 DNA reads TGTGCCAGCAGTTACGGGACAGTCGCTTTCTTT. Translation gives CASSYGTVAFF.

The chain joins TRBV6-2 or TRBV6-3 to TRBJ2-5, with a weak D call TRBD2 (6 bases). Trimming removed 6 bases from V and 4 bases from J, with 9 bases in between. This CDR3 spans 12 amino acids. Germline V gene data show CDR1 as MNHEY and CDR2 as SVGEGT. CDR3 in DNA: TGTGCCAGCAGCGGGGGAGGAGAGACCCAGTACTTC. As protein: CASSGGGETQYF.

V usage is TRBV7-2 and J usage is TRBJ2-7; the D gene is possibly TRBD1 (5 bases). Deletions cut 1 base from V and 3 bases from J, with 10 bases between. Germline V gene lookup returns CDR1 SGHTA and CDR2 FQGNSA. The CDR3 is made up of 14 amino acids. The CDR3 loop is CASSLEGDFYEQYF. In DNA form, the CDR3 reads TGTGCCAGCAGCTTAGAAGGGGATTTCTACGAGCAGTACTTC.

The CDR3 bases are TGTGCCAGCAGCTTCGCGGGAGTAGGGTACAATGAGCAGTTCTTC. Its protein product is CASSFAGVGYNEQFF. V is TRBV7-2 and J is TRBJ2-1, with 7 bases fitting TRBD2. This CDR3 has 15 amino acids. Trimming took 3 bases from V and 4 from J; bases not matched to a gene: 6. CDR1 SGHTA and CDR2 FQGNSA come from the germline V gene.

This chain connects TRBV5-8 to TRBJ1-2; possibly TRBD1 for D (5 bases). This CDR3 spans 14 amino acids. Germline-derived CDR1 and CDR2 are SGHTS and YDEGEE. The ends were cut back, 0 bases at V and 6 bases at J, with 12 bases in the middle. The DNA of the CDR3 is TGTGCCAGCAGCTTGGGCAGGGTATGGGATGGCTACACCTTC. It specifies CASSLGRVWDGYTF.

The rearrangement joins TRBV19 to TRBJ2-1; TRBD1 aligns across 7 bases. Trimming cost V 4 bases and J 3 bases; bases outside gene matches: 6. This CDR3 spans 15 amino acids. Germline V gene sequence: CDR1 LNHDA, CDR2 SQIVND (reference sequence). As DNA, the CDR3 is TGTGCCAGTAGTAATCAGGGGGAACACTACAATGAGCAGTTCTTC. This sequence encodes CASSNQGEHYNEQFF. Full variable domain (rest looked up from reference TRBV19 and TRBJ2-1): DGGITQSPKYLFRKEGQNVTLSCEQNLNHDAMYWYRQDPGQGLRLIYYSQIVNDFQKGDIAEGYSVSREKKESFPLTVTSAQKNPTAFYLCASSNQGEHYNEQFFGPGTRLTVL.

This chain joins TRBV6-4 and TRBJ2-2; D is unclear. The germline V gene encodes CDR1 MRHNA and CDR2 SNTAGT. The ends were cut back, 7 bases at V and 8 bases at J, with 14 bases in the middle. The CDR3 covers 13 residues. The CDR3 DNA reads TGTGCCAGCACCCGGCAGGTTGGGGGGGAGCTGTTTTTT. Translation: CASTRQVGGELFF.

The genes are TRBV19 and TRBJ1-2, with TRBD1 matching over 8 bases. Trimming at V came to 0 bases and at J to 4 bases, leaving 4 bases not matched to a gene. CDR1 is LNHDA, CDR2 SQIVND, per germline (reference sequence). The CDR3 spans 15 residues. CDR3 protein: CASSIDPGGSYGYTF. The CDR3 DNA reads TGTGCCAGTAGTATAGACCCAGGGGGCTCCTATGGCTACACCTTC.

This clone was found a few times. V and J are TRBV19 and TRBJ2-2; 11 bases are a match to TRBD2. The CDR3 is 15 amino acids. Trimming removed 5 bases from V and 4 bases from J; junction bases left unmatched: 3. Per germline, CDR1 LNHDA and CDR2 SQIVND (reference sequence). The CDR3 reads CASSGTSGLTGELFF. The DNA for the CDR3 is TGTGCCAGTAGTGGGACTAGCGGACTCACCGGGGAGCTGTTTTTT.

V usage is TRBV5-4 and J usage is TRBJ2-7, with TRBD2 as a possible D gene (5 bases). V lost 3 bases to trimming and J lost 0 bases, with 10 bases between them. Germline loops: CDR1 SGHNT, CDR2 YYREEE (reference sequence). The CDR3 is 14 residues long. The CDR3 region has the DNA TGTGCCAGCAGCTCCCGGACTTCCTCCTACGAGCAGTACTTC. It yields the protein CASSSRTSSYEQYF.

CDR3 in DNA: TGTGCCAGCAGCTTAGGGGGGTCGAGCGAGGGAGGGACCCAGTACTTC. Translation: CASSLGGSSEGGTQYF. This chain links TRBV7-3 with TRBJ2-5; tentatively, D is TRBD2 (6 bases). Per germline, CDR1 SGHTA and CDR2 FQGTGA. V was clipped by 2 bases and J by 7 bases, with 20 bases between them. The length of the CDR3 is 16 residues. Combining the CDR3 with reference TRBV7-3 and TRBJ2-5 gives the whole variable domain GAGVSQTPSNKVTEKGKYVELRCDPISGHTALYWYRQSLGQGPEFLIYFQGTGAADDSGLPNDRFFAVRPEGSVSTLKIQRTERGDSAVYLCASSLGGSSEGGTQYFGPGTRLLVL.

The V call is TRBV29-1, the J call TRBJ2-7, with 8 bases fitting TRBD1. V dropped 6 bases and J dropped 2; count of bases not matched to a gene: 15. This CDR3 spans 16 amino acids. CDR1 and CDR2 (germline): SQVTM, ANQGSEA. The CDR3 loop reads CSVGGITGGWTYEQYF. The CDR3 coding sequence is TGCAGCGTCGGGGGCATTACAGGGGGGTGGACCTACGAGCAGTACTTC.

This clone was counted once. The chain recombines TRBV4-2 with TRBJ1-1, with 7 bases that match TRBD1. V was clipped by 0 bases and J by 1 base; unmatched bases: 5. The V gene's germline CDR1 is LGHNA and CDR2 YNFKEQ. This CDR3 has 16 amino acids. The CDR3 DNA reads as TGTGCCAGCAGCCAAGACGAGGGGACAGCGAACACTGAAGCTTTCTTT. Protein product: CASSQDEGTANTEAFF.

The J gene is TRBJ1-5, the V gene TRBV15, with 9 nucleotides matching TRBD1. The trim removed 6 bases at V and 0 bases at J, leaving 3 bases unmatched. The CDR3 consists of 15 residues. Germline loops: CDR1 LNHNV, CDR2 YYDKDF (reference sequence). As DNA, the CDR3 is TGTGCCACCAGGAGGGACAGGGCTAGCAATCAGCCCCAGCATTTT. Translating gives CATRRDRASNQPQHF.

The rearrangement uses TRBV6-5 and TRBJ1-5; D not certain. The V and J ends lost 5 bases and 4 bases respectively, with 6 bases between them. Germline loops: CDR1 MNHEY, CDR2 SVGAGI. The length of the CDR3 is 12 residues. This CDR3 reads CASSPNNQPQHF. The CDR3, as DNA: TGTGCCAGCAGTCCAAATAATCAGCCCCAGCATTTT.